This is a list of T cell receptor beta chains from one sample in a study of cytomegalovirus exposure and HLA in healthy donors. The repertoire was sequenced with immunoSEQ multiplex PCR; TCRdb's copy has only in-frame clones and lacks some. The sample holds 160,000 or so clones, around 80% seen once. The sample taken for sequencing was PBMCs. These receptors all stem from a woman younger than 45 in good health and CMV-seropositive. CDR3s include the opening cysteine and the closing phenylalanine or tryptophan. Fields, in order: D gene, J gene, V gene, clone size, CDR3 protein, CDR3 DNA. D genes are given only for firm matches. Size is stated for part of the rows, as once, few or many counts, or as a class when the clone is expanded.

d_gene: NA
j_gene: TRBJ1-2
v_gene: TRBV27
abundance: NA
CDR3aa: CASSLSPGFPYGYTF
CDR3nt: TGTGCCAGCAGTTTGAGTCCGGGATTTCCTTATGGCTACACCTTC

d_gene: NA
j_gene: TRBJ2-6
v_gene: TRBV5-8
abundance: NA
CDR3aa: CASSLAMFSGANVLTF
CDR3nt: TGTGCCAGCAGCTTGGCCATGTTTTCTGGGGCCAACGTCCTGACTTTC

d_gene: TRBD2
j_gene: TRBJ2-3
v_gene: TRBV11-2
abundance: NA
CDR3aa: CASQFSAGGRGLLTDTQYF
CDR3nt: TGTGCCAGCCAATTTTCGGCGGGGGGGCGTGGCCTACTCACAGATACGCAGTATTTT

d_gene: TRBD1
j_gene: TRBJ1-2
v_gene: TRBV5-1
abundance: few
CDR3aa: CASSSTGDYGYTF
CDR3nt: TGCGCCAGCAGCAGCACAGGGGACTATGGCTACACCTTC

d_gene: TRBD1
j_gene: TRBJ2-3
v_gene: TRBV29-1
abundance: NA
CDR3aa: CSVGKGQDTDTQYF
CDR3nt: TGCAGCGTAGGGAAAGGACAGGACACAGATACGCAGTATTTT

d_gene: TRBD1
j_gene: TRBJ1-6
v_gene: TRBV4-3
abundance: NA
CDR3aa: CASRETGTEAYSPLHF
CDR3nt: TGCGCCAGCAGGGAAACCGGGACAGAGGCCTATTCACCCCTCCACTTT

d_gene: NA
j_gene: TRBJ1-2
v_gene: TRBV27
abundance: few
CDR3aa: CASSPLADNYGYTF
CDR3nt: TGTGCCAGCAGTCCTCTAGCAGACAACTATGGCTACACCTTC

d_gene: NA
j_gene: TRBJ2-5
v_gene: TRBV7-2
abundance: NA
CDR3aa: CASSLGGGAQETQYF
CDR3nt: TGTGCCAGCAGCTTAGGTGGGGGCGCCCAAGAGACCCAGTACTTC

d_gene: NA
j_gene: TRBJ1-2
v_gene: TRBV5-4
abundance: NA
CDR3aa: CASSSEQGYRGYTF
CDR3nt: TGTGCCAGCAGCTCCGAACAGGGCTATCGGGGCTACACCTTC

d_gene: TRBD1
j_gene: TRBJ1-2
v_gene: TRBV4-1
abundance: NA
CDR3aa: CASSLRQGSDGYTF
CDR3nt: TGCGCCAGCAGCCTTCGACAGGGATCTGATGGCTACACCTTC

d_gene: NA
j_gene: TRBJ2-7
v_gene: TRBV6-6
abundance: once
CDR3aa: CASSYSPPEPTYEQYF
CDR3nt: TGTGCCAGCAGTTACTCGCCTCCGGAGCCAACCTACGAGCAGTACTTC

d_gene: NA
j_gene: TRBJ1-2
v_gene: TRBV7-2
abundance: NA
CDR3aa: CASSPGGPHYGYTF
CDR3nt: TGTGCCAGCAGCCCGGGGGGGCCGCACTATGGCTACACCTTC

d_gene: NA
j_gene: TRBJ1-2
v_gene: TRBV6-5
abundance: NA
CDR3aa: CASSYEGGGGYGYTF
CDR3nt: TGTGCCAGCAGTTACGAGGGAGGGGGGGGTTATGGCTACACCTTC

d_gene: NA
j_gene: TRBJ1-6
v_gene: TRBV19
abundance: NA
CDR3aa: CASSISGQTDSPLHF
CDR3nt: TGTGCCAGTAGTATTTCAGGACAGACGGATTCACCCCTCCACTTT

d_gene: NA
j_gene: TRBJ2-7
v_gene: TRBV11-2
abundance: once
CDR3aa: CASTEAPSYEQYF
CDR3nt: TGTGCCAGCACCGAAGCCCCCTCCTACGAGCAGTACTTC